Presented here are 25 T cell receptor beta chains from one specimen sequenced in a study of cytomegalovirus exposure and HLA in healthy donors. 60 Vbeta and 13 Jbeta primers were used in PCR. Using immunoSEQ multiplex PCR, the repertoire was profiled, and TCRdb retains in-frame clones only, with some absent. Of 120,000 or so clones listed, around four fifths are singletons. The sequenced sample consisted of PBMCs. The receptor source for this set is a man between 18 and 29 years old in good health and CMV-seropositive.

This clone was recorded only once. The J gene is TRBJ1-3, the V gene TRBV21-1; the table's D call of TRBD1 was not tested on the DNA. TRBV21-1 is a known pseudogene. This CDR3 is 15 amino acids long. The CDR3 reads CASSLQGRSGNTIYF. The CDR3, as DNA: TGTGCCAGCAGTCTTCAGGGGCGCTCTGGAAACACCATATATTTT.

The chain is built from TRBV27 and TRBJ2-1; possible D gene TRBD1, 5 bases. This CDR3 has 17 amino acids. V was shortened by 2 bases and J by 3 bases, with 17 bases between the two germline ends. The germline V gene has CDR1 MNHEY and CDR2 SMNVEV (reference sequence). The CDR3 here is CASSLLQGPSYYNEQFF. The CDR3 DNA is TGTGCCAGCAGTTTACTTCAGGGTCCCTCTTACTACAATGAGCAGTTCTTC.

The chain carries TRBV5-1 and TRBJ1-2, with a tentative D call TRBD1 (6 bases). Trimming stripped 2 bases from V and 8 bases from J, with 13 bases between. The CDR3 extends over 13 amino acids. Germline assignment: CDR1 SGHRS and CDR2 YFSETQ. The CDR3 protein is CASSFNQGQGYTF. In DNA form, the CDR3 reads TGCGCCAGCAGCTTTAACCAGGGACAAGGCTACACCTTC.

V gene TRBV27 combines with J gene TRBJ1-1, with D possibly matching TRBD1 (5 bases). Germline V CDR1 and CDR2: MNHEY, SMNVEV (reference sequence). The germline V and J ends were trimmed by 5 bases and 0 bases, with 7 bases remaining between them. The CDR3 is 13 residues long. CDR3 DNA sequence: TGTGCCAGCAGTCCGACAGTGAACACTGAAGCTTTCTTT. Amino acid sequence: CASSPTVNTEAFF.

This chain uses TRBV7-7 with TRBJ2-1, with 11 bases that match TRBD1. The CDR3 spans 16 residues. Germline V gene sequence: CDR1 SSHAT, CDR2 FNYEAQ (reference sequence). Losses at the gene ends were 6 bases for V and 6 bases for J; bases not matched to a gene: 10. The CDR3 loop is CASSFSPGQGGNEQFF. In DNA, the CDR3 is TGTGCCAGCAGTTTTTCCCCGGGACAGGGGGGCAATGAGCAGTTCTTC.

The chain links TRBV27 to TRBJ1-1, with D unresolved. The V gene lost 3 bases and the J gene lost 3 bases, with 11 bases spanning the gap. The CDR3 has 14 residues. CDR1 is MNHEY, CDR2 SMNVEV, per germline (reference sequence). This CDR3 reads CASSFGPGDTEAFF. The CDR3 nucleotides are TGTGCCAGCAGTTTCGGGCCCGGGGACACTGAAGCTTTCTTT.

The CDR3 bases are TGTGCCAGCAGTTTAAGTAGCGTTACGGTCAATGAGCAGTTCTTC. It encodes CASSLSSVTVNEQFF. The rearrangement links TRBV27 to TRBJ2-1, with D possibly TRBD2 on 5 matching bases. Per the germline V gene, CDR1 is MNHEY and CDR2 is SMNVEV (reference sequence). V shed 2 bases and J shed 6 bases, with 14 bases lying between them. The CDR3 runs 15 residues.

The gene calls are TRBV19 and TRBJ1-5; tentative D call: TRBD1 (6 bases). Deletions cut 3 bases from V and 1 base from J, with 13 bases between. Germline CDR1 is LNHDA and CDR2 is SQIVND (reference sequence). CDR3 length: 16 amino acids. The CDR3 DNA follows: TGTGCCAGTAGTATTGAACAGGGCGAGAGCAATCAGCCCCAGCATTTT. Translating it yields CASSIEQGESNQPQHF.

The chain joins TRBV28 to TRBJ1-5, with D possibly matching TRBD1 (5 bases). The CDR3 is 14 amino acids. With 3 bases removed from V and 6 bases from J, the gap between germline ends came to 12 bases. Germline CDR1 reads MDHEN; CDR2 reads SYDVKM. The chain's CDR3 is CASSFRVSGQPQHF. CDR3 nucleotides: TGTGCCAGCAGTTTCAGGGTCTCGGGTCAGCCCCAGCATTTT.

The DNA for the CDR3 is TGTGCCAGCAGTGGGGGACAGGCGAGCTCCTACGAGCAGTACTTC. Its protein product is CASSGGQASSYEQYF. V and J are TRBV2 and TRBJ2-7; 8 bases line up with TRBD1. CDR1 is SNHLY, CDR2 FYNNEI, per germline. CDR3 size: 15 residues. V was pared by 4 bases and J by 0 bases, with 5 bases of the junction left unmatched.

The chain employs TRBV4-1 and TRBJ1-1; 7 bases agree with TRBD1. In germline, CDR1 is MGHRA, CDR2 YSYEKL. Trimming cost V 4 bases and J 0 bases; bases outside gene matches: 5. This CDR3 has 15 amino acids. The CDR3 DNA sequence: TGCGCCAGCAGCCTTATGGGGACAGTGAACACTGAAGCTTTCTTT. Amino acids: CASSLMGTVNTEAFF.

V usage is TRBV18 and J usage is TRBJ2-3; 11 nucleotides agree with TRBD2. The CDR3 consists of 18 residues. The germline V gene has CDR1 KGHSH and CDR2 LQKENI. The V and J ends lost 3 bases and 1 base, in that order; junction bases with no gene match: 9. CDR3 sequence: CASSPRRKTSGGTDTQYF. Written as DNA, the CDR3 is TGTGCCAGCTCACCGCGGCGTAAGACTAGCGGGGGCACAGATACGCAGTATTTT.

In DNA, the CDR3 is TGCGCCAGCAGCCAAGGGGAGGGGTATTTCGCTAGCTATGGCTACACCTTC. Its protein product is CASSQGEGYFASYGYTF. The rearrangement joins TRBV4-1 to TRBJ1-2; D perhaps matches TRBD1 (5 bases). The CDR3 is made up of 17 amino acids. The germline V gene encodes CDR1 MGHRA and CDR2 YSYEKL. V was clipped by 1 base and J by 4 bases, with 19 bases between them.

V and J are TRBV19 and TRBJ1-3; D is unresolved. The CDR3 covers 12 residues. Germline V gives CDR1 LNHDA, CDR2 SQIVND (reference sequence). CDR3 sequence reads: CVHPGPGNTIYF. The CDR3 DNA sequence: TGTGTCCACCCGGGTCCTGGAAACACCATATATTTT.

The V and J genes are TRBV6-4 and TRBJ1-1; 9 bases are shared with TRBD1. The CDR3 sequence is 14 residues long. Germline lookup yields CDR1 MRHNA and CDR2 SNTAGT. Losses at the gene ends were 4 bases for V and 3 bases for J; bases not matched to a gene: 3. CDR3 in amino acids: CASSARTGDTEAFF. For the CDR3, the DNA is TGTGCCAGCAGTGCTAGGACAGGGGACACTGAAGCTTTCTTT.

The chain combines TRBV5-1 with TRBJ2-5; 7 bases map to TRBD1. The ends lost 4 bases at V and 1 base at J; junction bases unmatched: 4. Germline lookup yields CDR1 SGHRS and CDR2 YFSETQ. The CDR3 is made up of 14 amino acids. CDR3 amino acids: CASSSRTGQETQYF. As DNA, the CDR3 is TGCGCCAGCAGCAGTAGGACAGGCCAAGAGACCCAGTACTTC.

CDR3 residues: CASSQDTAVAYEQYF. CDR3 sequence (DNA): TGCGCCAGCAGCCAAGACACAGCGGTGGCCTACGAGCAGTACTTC. The gene calls are TRBV4-1 and TRBJ2-7, with D maybe TRBD2 (5 bases). The V gene lost 0 bases and the J gene lost 2 bases, with 11 bases spanning the gap. From germline, CDR1 is MGHRA and CDR2 YSYEKL. CDR3 length: 15 residues.

In its sample, this clone was seen once. The genes are TRBV19 and TRBJ1-2; D uncertain. Germline CDR1 and CDR2: LNHDA and SQIVND (reference sequence). The CDR3 contains 12 residues. Trimming stripped 5 bases from V and 4 bases from J, with 8 bases between. The CDR3 region has the DNA TGTGCCAGTAGTGCGAGTATCTATGGCTACACCTTC. This codes for CASSASIYGYTF. The complete variable domain, with remaining parts taken from reference TRBV19 and TRBJ1-2, reads DGGITQSPKYLFRKEGQNVTLSCEQNLNHDAMYWYRQDPGQGLRLIYYSQIVNDFQKGDIAEGYSVSREKKESFPLTVTSAQKNPTAFYLCASSASIYGYTFGSGTRLTVV.

The V and J genes are TRBV18 and TRBJ2-6, with 9 bases fitting TRBD1. CDR3 length equals 19 residues. V gave up 4 bases and J gave up 2 bases; unmatched junction bases: 12. Per germline, CDR1 KGHSH and CDR2 LQKENI. The DNA of the CDR3 is TGTGCCAGCTCACTAAGACCGGGACAGGGAAAGGCTGGGGCCAACGTCCTGACTTTC. As protein: CASSLRPGQGKAGANVLTF.

J is TRBJ2-7 and V is TRBV9, with TRBD2 matching over 11 bases. The V gene end was trimmed by 0 bases and the J gene end by 4 bases; junction bases not matched to a gene: 3. Germline values: CDR1 SGDLS, CDR2 YYNGEE. This CDR3 spans 15 amino acids. The CDR3 here is CASSVAGTSGYEQYF. The CDR3 nucleotides are TGTGCCAGCAGCGTAGCTGGGACTAGCGGTTACGAGCAGTACTTC.

The rearrangement links TRBV6-1 to TRBJ2-3, with D perhaps TRBD1 (6 bases). Germline lookup yields CDR1 MNHNS and CDR2 SASEGT. The V and J ends lost 8 bases and 0 bases respectively, with 15 bases between them. The CDR3 totals 15 residues. The CDR3: CASGLQGSSTDTQYF. The CDR3 DNA follows: TGTGCCAGCGGATTGCAGGGGTCTAGCACAGATACGCAGTATTTT.

A note on this clone: Mismatch with germline at one junction end may stem from a read error. V and J are TRBV15 and TRBJ2-7; weak D call: TRBD2 (6 bases). The germline CDR1 and CDR2 sequences are LNHNV and YYDKDF (reference sequence). This CDR3 region has 13 residues. The CDR3: CATTRAGVHEQYF. CDR3 bases: TGTGCCACCACCAGAGCGGGTGTACACGAGCAGTACTTC.

The rearrangement links TRBV6-5 to TRBJ2-1; 9 bases map to TRBD2. V gave up 2 bases and J gave up 7 bases; unmatched junction bases: 6. CDR1 is MNHEY, CDR2 SVGAGI, per germline. This CDR3 contains 15 residues. The CDR3 nucleotides are TGTGCCAGCAGTTACGCGGGGGGGCCAGGGAATGAGCAGTTCTTC. This sequence encodes CASSYAGGPGNEQFF.

V usage is TRBV28 and J usage is TRBJ1-4; a possible D gene is TRBD1 (6 bases). The ends were cut back, 5 bases at V and 3 bases at J, with 10 bases in the middle. Germline loops: CDR1 MDHEN, CDR2 SYDVKM. The CDR3 is 14 amino acids. Here the CDR3 reads CASSRTASNEKLFF. CDR3 DNA: TGTGCCAGCAGTAGGACAGCCTCTAATGAAAAACTGTTTTTT.

This clone was counted once. The chain combines TRBV30 with TRBJ1-1; TRBD1 aligns across 9 bases. The germline gives CDR1 GTSNPN, CDR2 SVGIG (reference sequence). The V segment lost 2 bases and the J segment 6 bases; nucleotides outside the gene matches: 7. The CDR3 spans 14 residues. CDR3 nucleotide sequence: TGTGCCTGGAGTAGGGGACAGGGTGGTTCTGAAGCTTTCTTT. Translating gives CAWSRGQGGSEAFF.